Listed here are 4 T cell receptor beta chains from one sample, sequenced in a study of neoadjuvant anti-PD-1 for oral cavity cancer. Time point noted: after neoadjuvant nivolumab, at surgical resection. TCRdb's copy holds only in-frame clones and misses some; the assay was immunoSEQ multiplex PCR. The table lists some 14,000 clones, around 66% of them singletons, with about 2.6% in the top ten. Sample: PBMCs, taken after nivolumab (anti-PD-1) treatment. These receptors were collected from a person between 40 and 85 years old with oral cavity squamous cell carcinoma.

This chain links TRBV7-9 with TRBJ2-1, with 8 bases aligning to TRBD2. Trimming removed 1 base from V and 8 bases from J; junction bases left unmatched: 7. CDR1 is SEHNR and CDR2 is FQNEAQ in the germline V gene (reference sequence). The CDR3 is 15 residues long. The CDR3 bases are TGTGCCAGCAGCTTAGACGGGACTAGGGGGGATGAGCAGTTCTTC. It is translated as CASSLDGTRGDEQFF.

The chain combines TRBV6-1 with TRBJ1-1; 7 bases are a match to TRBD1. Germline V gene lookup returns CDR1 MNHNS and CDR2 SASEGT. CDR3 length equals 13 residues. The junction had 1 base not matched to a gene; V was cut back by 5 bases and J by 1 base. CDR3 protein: CASSRQGNTEAFF. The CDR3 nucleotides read TGTGCCAGCAGTCGACAGGGGAACACTGAAGCTTTCTTT.

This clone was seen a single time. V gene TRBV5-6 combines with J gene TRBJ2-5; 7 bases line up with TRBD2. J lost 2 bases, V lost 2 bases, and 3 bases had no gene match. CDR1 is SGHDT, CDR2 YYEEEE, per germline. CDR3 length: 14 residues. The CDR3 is CASSLSSGQETQYF. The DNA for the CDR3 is TGTGCCAGCAGCTTATCTAGCGGTCAAGAGACCCAGTACTTC.

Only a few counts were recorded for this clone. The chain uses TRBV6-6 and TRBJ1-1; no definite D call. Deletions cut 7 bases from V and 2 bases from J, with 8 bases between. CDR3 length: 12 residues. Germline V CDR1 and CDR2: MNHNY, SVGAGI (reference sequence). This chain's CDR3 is CASKQSNTEAFF. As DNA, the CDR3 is TGTGCCAGCAAACAGAGTAACACTGAAGCTTTCTTT.